This T cell receptor beta chain was obtained from a study of OX40 agonist ivuxolimab in advanced cancers. Overall study context: Having had anti-PD-1, anti-PD-L1 or anti-CTLA-4 therapy before was allowed, and around 39% had some.

Sampled blood was obtained at baseline, cycle 4 day 1, and cycle 7 day 1. This CDR3 comprises 14 residues. Sequencing used immunoSEQ multiplex PCR; TCRdb keeps in-frame clones, though not all of them. This sample carries fewer than 85,000 clones, roughly nine tenths of them seen once, and the ten largest clones take around 0.69%. The rearrangement uses TRBV21-1 and TRBJ2-7; the table calls TRBD2, which could not be checked here. TRBV21-1 is listed as a pseudogene. The material was CD4+ or CD8+ T cells sorted from blood, obtained in a trial of the OX40 agonist ivuxolimab. The clonotype comes from an adult with an advanced solid tumor such as melanoma, head and neck, liver or kidney cancer. The CDR3 sequence is CASSKARRSYEQYF. The CDR3, as DNA: TGTGCCAGCAGCAAGGCAAGGAGATCCTACGAGCAGTACTTC.